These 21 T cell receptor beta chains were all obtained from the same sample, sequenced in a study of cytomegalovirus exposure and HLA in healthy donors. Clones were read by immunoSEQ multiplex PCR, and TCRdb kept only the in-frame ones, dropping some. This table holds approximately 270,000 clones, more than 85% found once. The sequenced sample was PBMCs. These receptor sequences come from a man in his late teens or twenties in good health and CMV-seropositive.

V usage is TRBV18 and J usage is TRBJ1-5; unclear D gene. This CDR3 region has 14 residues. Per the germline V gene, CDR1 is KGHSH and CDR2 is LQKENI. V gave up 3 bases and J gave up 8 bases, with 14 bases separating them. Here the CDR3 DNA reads TGTGCCAGCTCACCGCAAGGGCTCCCCGAGCCCCAGCATTTT. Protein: CASSPQGLPEPQHF.

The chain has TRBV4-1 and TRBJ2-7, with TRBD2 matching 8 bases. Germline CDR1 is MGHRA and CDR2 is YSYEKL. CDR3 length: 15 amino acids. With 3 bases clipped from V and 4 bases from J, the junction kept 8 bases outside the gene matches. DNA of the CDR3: TGCGCCAGCAGCCACCAAAGCGGGGGACCGTACGAGCAGTACTTC. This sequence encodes CASSHQSGGPYEQYF.

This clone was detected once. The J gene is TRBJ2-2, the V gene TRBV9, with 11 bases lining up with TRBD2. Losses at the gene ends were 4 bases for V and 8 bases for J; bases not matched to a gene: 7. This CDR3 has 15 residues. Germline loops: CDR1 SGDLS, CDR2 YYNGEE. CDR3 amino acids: CASSISGRAVGELFF. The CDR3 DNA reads TGTGCCAGCAGCATTAGCGGGAGGGCCGTAGGGGAGCTGTTTTTT.

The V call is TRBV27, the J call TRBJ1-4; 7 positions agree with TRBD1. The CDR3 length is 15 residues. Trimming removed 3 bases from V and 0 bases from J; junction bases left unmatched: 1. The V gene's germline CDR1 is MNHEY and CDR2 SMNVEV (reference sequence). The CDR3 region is CASSFQGATNEKLFF. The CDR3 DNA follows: TGTGCCAGCAGTTTTCAGGGGGCAACTAATGAAAAACTGTTTTTT.

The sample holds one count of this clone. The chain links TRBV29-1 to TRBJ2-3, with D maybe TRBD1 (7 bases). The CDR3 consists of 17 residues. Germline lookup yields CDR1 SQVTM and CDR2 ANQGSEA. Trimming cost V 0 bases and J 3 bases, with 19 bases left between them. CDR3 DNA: TGCAGCGTTGAAGATCAAGCCAGGGGGGTAAGGACAGATACGCAGTATTTT. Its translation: CSVEDQARGVRTDTQYF.

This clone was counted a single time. The DNA of the CDR3 is TGTGCCAGCAATCTCCGGGACAGGGGGAACACTGAAGCTTTCTTT. It is translated as CASNLRDRGNTEAFF. The chain recombines TRBV27 with TRBJ1-1; 10 bases map to TRBD1. Germline V gene lookup returns CDR1 MNHEY and CDR2 SMNVEV (reference sequence). Losses at the gene ends were 7 bases for V and 1 base for J; bases not matched to a gene: 6. This CDR3 is 15 amino acids long.

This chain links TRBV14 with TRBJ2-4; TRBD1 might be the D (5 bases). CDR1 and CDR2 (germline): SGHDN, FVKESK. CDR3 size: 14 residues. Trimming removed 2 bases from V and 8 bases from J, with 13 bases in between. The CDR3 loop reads CASSQRLGADIQYF. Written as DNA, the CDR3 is TGTGCCAGCAGCCAAAGGTTAGGGGCGGACATTCAGTACTTC.

The CDR3 sequence is CASSGAGYSKQYF. As DNA, the CDR3 is TGTGCCAGCAGTGGAGCGGGGTATAGTAAGCAGTACTTC. The chain joins TRBV11-2 to TRBJ2-7, with 7 bases aligning to TRBD2. This CDR3 is 13 amino acids long. The ends lost 6 bases at V and 8 bases at J; junction bases unmatched: 10. The germline V gene encodes CDR1 SGHAT and CDR2 FQNNGV.

CDR3 DNA sequence: TGTGCCATCAGCACCGGGACCGGTGGCACAGATACGCAGTATTTT. Translation gives CAISTGTGGTDTQYF. The chain couples TRBV10-3 to TRBJ2-3, with D perhaps assigned TRBD1 or TRBD2 (5 bases each). The germline CDR1 and CDR2 sequences are ENHRY and SYGVKD. The V and J ends lost 6 bases and 1 base respectively, with 14 bases between them. The CDR3 loop spans 15 amino acids.

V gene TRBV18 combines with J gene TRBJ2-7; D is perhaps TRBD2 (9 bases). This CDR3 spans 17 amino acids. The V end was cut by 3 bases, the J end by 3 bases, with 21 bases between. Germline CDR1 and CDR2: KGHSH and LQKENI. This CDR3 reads CASSPGQGASGIYEQYF. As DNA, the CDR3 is TGTGCCAGCTCACCTGGGCAGGGGGCTAGCGGGATCTACGAGCAGTACTTC.

As DNA, the CDR3 is TGTGCCAGCAGTGAATACGGGGGGACTGGTGGAAACACCATATATTTT. This sequence encodes CASSEYGGTGGNTIYF. The chain employs TRBV6-1 and TRBJ1-3, with a tentative D call TRBD1 (5 bases). CDR1 and CDR2 (germline): MNHNS, SASEGT. V was trimmed by 2 bases and J by 3 bases, leaving 14 bases between them. The CDR3 is 16 residues long.

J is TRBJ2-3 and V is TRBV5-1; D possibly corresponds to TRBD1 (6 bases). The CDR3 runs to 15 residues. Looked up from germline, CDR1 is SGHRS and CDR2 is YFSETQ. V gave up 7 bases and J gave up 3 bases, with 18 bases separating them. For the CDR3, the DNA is TGCGCCAGCCATCCCGGAAGACAGGCTACAGATACGCAGTATTTT. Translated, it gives CASHPGRQATDTQYF. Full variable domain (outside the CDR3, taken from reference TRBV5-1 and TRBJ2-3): KAGVTQTPRYLIKTRGQQVTLSCSPISGHRSVSWYQQTPGQGLQFLFEYFSETQRNKGNFPGRFSGRQFSNSRSEMNVSTLELGDSALYLCASHPGRQATDTQYFGPGTRLTVL.

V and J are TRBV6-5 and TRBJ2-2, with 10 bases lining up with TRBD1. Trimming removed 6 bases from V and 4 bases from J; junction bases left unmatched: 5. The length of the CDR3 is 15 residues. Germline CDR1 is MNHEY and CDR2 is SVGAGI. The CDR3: CASRFGTGVTGELFF. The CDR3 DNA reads TGTGCCAGCAGATTCGGGACAGGGGTCACCGGGGAGCTGTTTTTT.

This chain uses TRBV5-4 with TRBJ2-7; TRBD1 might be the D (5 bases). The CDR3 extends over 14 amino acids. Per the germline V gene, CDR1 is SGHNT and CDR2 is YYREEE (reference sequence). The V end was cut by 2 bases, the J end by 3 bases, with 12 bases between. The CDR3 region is CASSLGEAVYEQYF. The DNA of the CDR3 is TGTGCCAGCAGCTTAGGGGAAGCTGTCTACGAGCAGTACTTC. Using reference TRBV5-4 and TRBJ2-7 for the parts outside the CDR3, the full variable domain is ETGVTQSPTHLIKTRGQQVTLRCSSQSGHNTVSWYQQALGQGPQFIFQYYREEENGRGNFPPRFSGLQFPNYSSELNVNALELDDSALYLCASSLGEAVYEQYFGPGTRLTVT.

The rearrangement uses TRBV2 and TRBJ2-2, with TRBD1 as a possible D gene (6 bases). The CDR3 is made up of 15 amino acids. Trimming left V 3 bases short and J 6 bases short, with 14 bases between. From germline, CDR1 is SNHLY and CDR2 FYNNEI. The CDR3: CASSEGTTGPGELFF. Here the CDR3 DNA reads TGTGCCAGCAGTGAGGGGACAACCGGACCCGGGGAGCTGTTTTTT.

The CDR3 coding sequence is TGTGCCAGCAGTCTCCTAGGGAGCACTGAAGCTTTCTTT. Translated, it gives CASSLLGSTEAFF. This chain connects TRBV27 to TRBJ1-1; D not resolved. The germline CDR1 and CDR2 sequences are MNHEY and SMNVEV (reference sequence). The V gene lost 5 bases and the J gene lost 4 bases, with 11 bases spanning the gap. CDR3 length: 13 residues.

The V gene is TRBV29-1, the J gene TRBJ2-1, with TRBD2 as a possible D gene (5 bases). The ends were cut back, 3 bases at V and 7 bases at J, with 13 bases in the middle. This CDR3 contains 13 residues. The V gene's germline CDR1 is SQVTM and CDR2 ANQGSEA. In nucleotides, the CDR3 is TGCAGCGTTGAGTTTCGAGGGTTTAATGAGCAGTTCTTC. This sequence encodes CSVEFRGFNEQFF.

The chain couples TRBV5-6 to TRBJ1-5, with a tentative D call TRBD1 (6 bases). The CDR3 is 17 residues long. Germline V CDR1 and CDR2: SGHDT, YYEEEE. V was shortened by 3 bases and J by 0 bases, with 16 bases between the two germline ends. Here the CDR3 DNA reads TGTGCCAGCAGCTGGGGCAGGGGACCATATAGCAATCAGCCCCAGCATTTT. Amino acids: CASSWGRGPYSNQPQHF.

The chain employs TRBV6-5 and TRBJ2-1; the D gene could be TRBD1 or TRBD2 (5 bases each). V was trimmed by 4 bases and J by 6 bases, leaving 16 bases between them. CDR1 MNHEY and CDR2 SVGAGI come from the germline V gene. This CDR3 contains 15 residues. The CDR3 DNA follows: TGTGCCAGCAGTTCGGACTGGGGGTCGGGCAATGAGCAGTTCTTC. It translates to CASSSDWGSGNEQFF.

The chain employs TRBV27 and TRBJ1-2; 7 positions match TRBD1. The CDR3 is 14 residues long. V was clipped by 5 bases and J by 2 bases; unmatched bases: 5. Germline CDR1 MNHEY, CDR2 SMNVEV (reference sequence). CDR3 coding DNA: TGTGCCAGCAGTACCACGACAGGGAACTATGGCTACACCTTC. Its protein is CASSTTTGNYGYTF.

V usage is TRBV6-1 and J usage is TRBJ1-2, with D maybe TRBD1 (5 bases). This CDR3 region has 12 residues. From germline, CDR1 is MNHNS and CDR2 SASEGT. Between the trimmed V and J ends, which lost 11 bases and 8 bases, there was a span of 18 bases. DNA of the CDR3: TGTGCCTGCCGGGAGGAGAAGGGGGGCTACACCTTC. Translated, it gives CACREEKGGYTF.